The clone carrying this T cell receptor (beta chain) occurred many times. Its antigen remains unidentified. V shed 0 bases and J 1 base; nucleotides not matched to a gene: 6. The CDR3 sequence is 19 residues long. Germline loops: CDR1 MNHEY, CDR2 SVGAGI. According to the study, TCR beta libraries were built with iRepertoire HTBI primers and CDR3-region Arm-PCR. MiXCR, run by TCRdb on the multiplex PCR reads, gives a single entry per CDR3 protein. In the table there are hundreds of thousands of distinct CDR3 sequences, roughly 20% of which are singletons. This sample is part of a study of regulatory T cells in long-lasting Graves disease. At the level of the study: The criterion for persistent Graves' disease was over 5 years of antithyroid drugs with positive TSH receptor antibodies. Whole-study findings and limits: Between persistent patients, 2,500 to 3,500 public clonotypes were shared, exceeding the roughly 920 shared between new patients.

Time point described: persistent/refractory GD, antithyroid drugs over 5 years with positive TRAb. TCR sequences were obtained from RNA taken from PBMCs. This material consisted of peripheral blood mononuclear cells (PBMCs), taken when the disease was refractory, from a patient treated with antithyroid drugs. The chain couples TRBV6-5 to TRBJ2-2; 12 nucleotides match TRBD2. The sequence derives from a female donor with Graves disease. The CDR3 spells CASSYSTSGRSMNTGELFF. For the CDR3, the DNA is TGTGCCAGCAGTTACTCTACTAGCGGGAGGTCGATGAACACCGGGGAGCTGTTTTTT.